This T cell receptor beta chain derives from a study of tissue T cells after allogeneic stem cell transplantation. CDR1 is KGHPV and CDR2 is FQNQEV in the germline V gene (reference sequence). Trimming shortened V by 2 bases and J by 6 bases, and 5 bases separated the two germline ends. The CDR3 runs to 11 residues. With respect to this clone: Gene names are the mouse ones. The read stops 1 residue short of the end of the CDR3; the missing end is completed from the germline J gene.

The time point denotes: mouse harvest day 14 after allogeneic transplant. The graft held 10^6 splenic CD5+ T cells and 10^7 T-cell-depleted bone marrow cells. Profiled with immunoSEQ multiplex PCR; TCRdb holds only in-frame clones, not every one. The table shows about 4,700 clones, with about 32% occurring only once. This rearrangement joins TRBV26 to TRBJ2-7; tentatively, D is TRBD1 or TRBD2 (5 bases each). The TCR originated in a female BALB/c mouse given C57BL/6 T cells with graft-versus-host disease after an allogeneic hematopoietic cell transplant. Sequencing input: skin. The part of the CDR3 DNA that was read is TGTGCCAGCAGTCTGGGGGGTGAACAGTAC. Amino acid sequence: CASSLGGEQY. The entire CDR3 protein is CASSLGGEQYF.